This T cell receptor (beta chain) was sequenced during a study of response to subunit inactivated influenza vaccine. Broader study findings: The authors suggested that every seasonal influenza vaccination recruits few new T cells.

There are a few counts of this clonotype. Its target is unknown. Germline V gives CDR1 SGDLS, CDR2 YYNGEE. The V end lost 4 bases, the J end lost 1 base, and 14 bases lay between the germline ends. The CDR3 has 15 amino acids. TCRdb re-called the RT-PCR reads through MiXCR, storing one row per CDR3 protein. The data show over 150,000 distinct CDR3 sequences, roughly 10% seen once. Sequences were derived from CD8+ T cells sorted from PBMCs, sampled less than 30 months after vaccination. The receptor comes from a man aged 50-75 years who received an inactivated influenza vaccine. J is TRBJ1-1 and V is TRBV9; the D gene is possibly TRBD1 (5 bases). CDR3 residues: CASSPSGTGNTEAFF. CDR3 bases: TGTGCCAGCAGCCCCTCAGGGACGGGGAACACTGAAGCTTTCTTT.